These 27 T cell receptor beta chains share one sample of origin, sequenced in a study of graft-versus-host responses after intestinal transplantation (dated by TCRdb to the early 2020s). The library relied on the immunoSEQ multiplex PCR assay. As stored in TCRdb, this immuneACCESS dataset retains in-frame rearrangements with V and J assigned. A fraction of the clones does not appear; measured against another copy, unresolved V genes explain less than half of the discrepancy, and the remainder lacks a known reason. Within this sample are tens of thousands of clones, with 87% of them counted one time only. Of the sample, approximately 10% is held by the ten largest clones. The sample was PBMCs, taken about 450 days after intestinal transplantation. These receptors all come from a human patient who received an intestinal transplant, so some T cells may come from the graft donor.

The genes are TRBV15 and TRBJ2-5; 7 positions agree with TRBD1. Per germline, CDR1 LNHNV and CDR2 YYDKDF (reference sequence). The V gene end was trimmed by 8 bases and the J gene end by 0 bases; junction bases not matched to a gene: 9. There are 15 residues in the CDR3. DNA of the CDR3: TGTGCCACCCGCCCAAGGGGACAGTACCAAGAGACCCAGTACTTC. The encoded protein is CATRPRGQYQETQYF. Combining the CDR3 with reference TRBV15 and TRBJ2-5 gives the whole variable domain DAMVIQNPRYQVTQFGKPVTLSCSQTLNHNVMYWYQQKSSQAPKLLFHYYDKDFNNEADTPDNFQSRRPNTSFCFLDIRSPGLGDTAMYLCATRPRGQYQETQYFGPGTRLLVL.

This clone was seen a few times. This rearrangement joins TRBV5-1 to TRBJ2-2; no clear D gene. From germline, CDR1 is SGHRS and CDR2 YFSETQ. V was clipped by 7 bases and J by 0 bases, with 7 bases between them. The CDR3 length is 13 residues. CDR3 protein: CASGTANTGELFF. CDR3 DNA sequence: TGCGCCAGCGGTACAGCGAACACCGGGGAGCTGTTTTTT.

The genes are TRBV4-3 and TRBJ2-7; D is unclear. This CDR3 is 14 amino acids long. V lost 1 base, J lost 3 bases, and 10 bases lay in between. CDR1 and CDR2 (germline): LGHNA, YSLEER. As DNA, the CDR3 is TGCGCCAGCAGCCAAGGTTCGGGTAACTACGAGCAGTACTTC. This codes for CASSQGSGNYEQYF.

The V call is TRBV6-5, the J call TRBJ1-5; 7 nucleotides line up with TRBD1. V lost 5 bases to trimming and J lost 3 bases; unmatched junction nucleotides: 7. The V gene's germline CDR1 is MNHEY and CDR2 SVGAGI. The CDR3 is 15 amino acids. CDR3 amino acids: CASSPLGTVNQPQHF. Written as DNA, the CDR3 is TGTGCCAGCAGTCCCCTCGGGACAGTCAATCAGCCCCAGCATTTT.

The chain carries TRBV28 and TRBJ2-1, with TRBD2 matching over 10 bases. V trimming: 4 bases; J trimming: 8 bases; junction bases outside the gene matches: 8. Germline V gene lookup returns CDR1 MDHEN and CDR2 SYDVKM. The CDR3 contains 15 residues. CDR3: CASSSTSGIFDEQFF. CDR3 bases: TGTGCCAGCAGTTCCACTAGCGGGATATTCGATGAGCAGTTCTTC.

This chain joins TRBV19 and TRBJ2-1; D might be TRBD2 (6 bases). This CDR3 comprises 12 residues. Trimming took off 1 base at V and 8 bases at J, with 6 bases between the two ends. The germline gives CDR1 LNHDA, CDR2 SQIVND (reference sequence). CDR3 in amino acids: CASSIGGDEQFF. CDR3 coding DNA: TGTGCCAGTAGTATAGGCGGGGATGAGCAGTTCTTC.

CDR3 DNA: TGTGCCAGCAGTTTATCCAAGGACAGTCTACAAGAGACCCAGTACTTC. It yields the protein CASSLSKDSLQETQYF. The rearrangement joins TRBV28 to TRBJ2-5; possible D gene TRBD1, 6 bases. The CDR3 has 16 amino acids. V was clipped by 1 base and J by 2 bases, with 14 bases between them. Germline CDR1 is MDHEN and CDR2 is SYDVKM.

The chain joins TRBV18 to TRBJ1-2; 7 bases fit TRBD1. Germline values: CDR1 KGHSH, CDR2 LQKENI. This CDR3 contains 16 residues. Trimming cost V 6 bases and J 2 bases; bases outside gene matches: 12. The CDR3 nucleotides read TGTGCCAGCTCGCAATTAAGACAGGGCCGAAACTATGGCTACACCTTC. Amino acids: CASSQLRQGRNYGYTF.

V is TRBV5-6 and J is TRBJ2-4; either TRBD1 or TRBD2 may supply D (6 bases each). This CDR3 spans 14 amino acids. Germline loops: CDR1 SGHDT, CDR2 YYEEEE. Trimming pared 7 bases from V and 8 bases from J, leaving 19 bases between. The CDR3 region has the DNA TGTGCCAGCCAGAACAGGGAGGTTGGGGACATTCAGTACTTC. Protein product: CASQNREVGDIQYF. The whole variable domain, remainder taken from reference TRBV5-6 and TRBJ2-4, is DAGVTQSPTHLIKTRGQQVTLRCSPKSGHDTVSWYQQALGQGPQFIFQYYEEEERQRGNFPDRFSGHQFPNYSSELNVNALLLGDSALYLCASQNREVGDIQYFGAGTRLSVL.

This sequence joins TRBV4-3 and TRBJ2-3, with D tentatively TRBD1 (5 bases). Trimming stripped 3 bases from V and 5 bases from J, with 15 bases between. Germline assignment: CDR1 LGHNA and CDR2 YSLEER. This CDR3 has 15 residues. For the CDR3, the DNA is TGCGCCAGCAGCCATTTGTTCAGGGCGGAAGATACGCAGTATTTT. This sequence encodes CASSHLFRAEDTQYF.

The chain is built from TRBV28 and TRBJ1-6; 10 bases line up with TRBD1. J gave up 7 bases and V 3 bases, and 3 bases lay outside the gene matches. CDR1 is MDHEN and CDR2 is SYDVKM in the germline V gene. This CDR3 is built from 15 residues. The CDR3 here is CASSFAGQGNSPLHF. The CDR3 DNA is TGTGCCAGCAGTTTTGCGGGACAGGGGAATTCACCCCTCCACTTT.

The V call is TRBV5-1, the J call TRBJ2-1; the D is unclear. The V and J ends lost 2 bases and 2 bases respectively, with 8 bases between them. Germline CDR1 is SGHRS and CDR2 is YFSETQ. This CDR3 spans 14 amino acids. CDR3 region: CASSFGGAYNEQFF. The CDR3 DNA reads as TGCGCCAGCAGCTTTGGTGGGGCCTACAATGAGCAGTTCTTC.

The V and J genes are TRBV5-1 and TRBJ2-7; TRBD2 matches at 10 bases. CDR1 is SGHRS and CDR2 is YFSETQ in the germline V gene. The CDR3 covers 16 residues. With 0 bases clipped from V and 4 bases from J, the junction kept 7 bases outside the gene matches. The DNA of the CDR3 is TGCGCCAGCAGCTTGGGGCCAGCGGGAGGGCAATACGAGCAGTACTTC. It codes for CASSLGPAGGQYEQYF.

This clone appeared a single time. The chain couples TRBV19 to TRBJ2-2; 8 nucleotides match TRBD2. J gave up 7 bases and V 0 bases, and 7 bases lay outside the gene matches. The CDR3 is made up of 16 amino acids. Germline CDR1 reads LNHDA; CDR2 reads SQIVND (reference sequence). The CDR3 DNA sequence: TGTGCCAGTAGTATAGAACCGGGAGGGCTGGTCGGGGAGCTGTTTTTT. This translates into CASSIEPGGLVGELFF. The entire variable domain, with the rest obtained from reference TRBV19 and TRBJ2-2, is as follows: DGGITQSPKYLFRKEGQNVTLSCEQNLNHDAMYWYRQDPGQGLRLIYYSQIVNDFQKGDIAEGYSVSREKKESFPLTVTSAQKNPTAFYLCASSIEPGGLVGELFFGEGSRLTVL.

The chain joins TRBV11-3 to TRBJ2-1, with D perhaps TRBD2 (5 bases). The CDR3 extends over 15 amino acids. V was clipped by 0 bases and J by 0 bases, with 6 bases between them. Germline V gene lookup returns CDR1 SGHNT and CDR2 YENEEA. The CDR3: CASSLDSGSYNEQFF. The CDR3 DNA is TGTGCCAGCAGCTTAGACAGCGGCTCCTACAATGAGCAGTTCTTC.

The gene calls are TRBV4-1 and TRBJ2-7; 7 bases are shared with TRBD2. The CDR3 is 14 amino acids. Germline V gene data show CDR1 as MGHRA and CDR2 as YSYEKL. V lost 1 base and J lost 4; bases outside the gene matches: 4. CDR3 region: CASSQGVGGYEQYF. CDR3 in DNA: TGCGCCAGCAGCCAAGGTGTCGGGGGGTACGAGCAGTACTTC.

This chain connects TRBV28 to TRBJ2-1; TRBD1 matches 10 bases. V was pared by 5 bases and J by 7 bases, with 8 bases of the junction left unmatched. The CDR3 extends over 15 amino acids. The germline V gene has CDR1 MDHEN and CDR2 SYDVKM. The CDR3 spells CASSPGTGDLNEQFF. The CDR3 bases are TGTGCCAGCAGTCCCGGGACAGGGGACTTGAATGAGCAGTTCTTC.

V usage is TRBV27 and J usage is TRBJ1-1, with a tentative D call TRBD1 (6 bases). The germline V gene has CDR1 MNHEY and CDR2 SMNVEV (reference sequence). Deletions cut 8 bases from V and 0 bases from J, with 13 bases between. The CDR3 consists of 14 residues. As DNA, the CDR3 is TGTGCCAGCCGTAATACAGGGATGAACACTGAAGCTTTCTTT. Translated, it gives CASRNTGMNTEAFF.

This rearrangement joins TRBV1 to TRBJ2-7; the table calls TRBD1, which could not be checked here. TRBV1 is a listed pseudogene. The length of the CDR3 is 17 residues. DNA of the CDR3: TGCACCAGCAGCCGTTATGGACAGGGGGCTACCTTCTACGAGCAGTACTTC. Translated, it gives CTSSRYGQGATFYEQYF.

This chain joins TRBV10-3 and TRBJ2-7; TRBD2 aligns across 11 bases. V trimming: 3 bases; J trimming: 3 bases; junction bases outside the gene matches: 4. CDR1 ENHRY and CDR2 SYGVKD come from the germline V gene. The CDR3 sequence is 15 residues long. CDR3 amino acids: CAISDEGLADYEQYF. CDR3 DNA sequence: TGTGCCATCAGTGACGAGGGACTAGCGGACTACGAGCAGTACTTC.

V usage is TRBV14 and J usage is TRBJ2-7; 8 positions agree with TRBD1. Per the germline V gene, CDR1 is SGHDN and CDR2 is FVKESK. This CDR3 is built from 14 residues. J was trimmed by 1 base and V by 3 bases; bases with no gene match: 2. The CDR3 region has the DNA TGTGCCAGCAGCCACCGACAGGGGTCCTACGAGCAGTACTTC. This codes for CASSHRQGSYEQYF.

V and J are TRBV6-5 and TRBJ1-1; D gene uncertain. Trimming took off 0 bases at V and 7 bases at J, with 12 bases between the two ends. The CDR3 has 14 residues. Germline CDR1 MNHEY, CDR2 SVGAGI. The CDR3 nucleotides are TGTGCCAGCAGTTACTCGCGGGGATACAGTGAAGCTTTCTTT. Translated: CASSYSRGYSEAFF.

The chain joins TRBV11-2 to TRBJ2-3, with TRBD1 matching over 8 bases. CDR1 is SGHAT and CDR2 is FQNNGV in the germline V gene. The CDR3 is made up of 18 amino acids. Unmatched junction bases numbered 10, after V lost 1 base and J lost 1 base. CDR3 region: CASSLVLGKGQGTDTQYF. The CDR3, as DNA: TGTGCCAGCAGCTTAGTCCTGGGTAAGGGACAGGGCACAGATACGCAGTATTTT. Full variable domain (outside the CDR3, taken from reference TRBV11-2 and TRBJ2-3): EAGVAQSPRYKIIEKRQSVAFWCNPISGHATLYWYQQILGQGPKLLIQFQNNGVVDDSQLPKDRFSAERLKGVDSTLKIQPAKLEDSAVYLCASSLVLGKGQGTDTQYFGPGTRLTVL.

V is TRBV6-1 and J is TRBJ2-7; D not certain. The CDR3 is 12 amino acids. Germline V gene data show CDR1 as MNHNS and CDR2 as SASEGT. The V gene lost 5 bases and the J gene lost 0 bases, with 5 bases spanning the gap. The CDR3 bases are TGTGCCAGCAGTCAGAGCTCCTACGAGCAGTACTTC. Its protein product is CASSQSSYEQYF.

V gene TRBV15 combines with J gene TRBJ2-4, with TRBD1 identical over 8 bases. V was clipped by 1 base and J by 7 bases; unmatched bases: 6. The CDR3 is 15 residues long. Germline-derived CDR1 and CDR2 are LNHNV and YYDKDF (reference sequence). CDR3 coding DNA: TGTGCCACCAGCAGAGGAGGCCAGGGGGCGAACATTCAGTACTTC. Amino acid sequence: CATSRGGQGANIQYF.

The genes are TRBV7-6 and TRBJ2-7, with 10 nucleotides matching TRBD1. J was trimmed by 6 bases and V by 5 bases; bases with no gene match: 16. CDR1 is SGHVS, CDR2 FNYEAQ, per germline. The CDR3 length is 17 residues. CDR3 residues: CASSPHSRDRGSSEQYF. As DNA, the CDR3 is TGTGCCAGCAGCCCGCACTCGAGGGACAGGGGTTCGAGCGAGCAGTACTTC. The variable domain in full, with the rest retrieved from reference TRBV7-6 and TRBJ2-7, is GAGVSQSPRYKVTKRGQDVALRCDPISGHVSLYWYRQALGQGPEFLTYFNYEAQQDKSGLPNDRFSAERPEGSISTLTIQRTEQRDSAMYRCASSPHSRDRGSSEQYFGPGTRLTVT.

This chain uses TRBV6-5 with TRBJ1-5; D gene uncertain. CDR1 is MNHEY, CDR2 SVGAGI, per germline. V shed 8 bases and J shed 3 bases, with 5 bases lying between them. The CDR3 loop spans 11 amino acids. The CDR3 DNA sequence: TGTGCCAGCGGGCCCAATCAGCCCCAGCATTTT. Translating it yields CASGPNQPQHF.